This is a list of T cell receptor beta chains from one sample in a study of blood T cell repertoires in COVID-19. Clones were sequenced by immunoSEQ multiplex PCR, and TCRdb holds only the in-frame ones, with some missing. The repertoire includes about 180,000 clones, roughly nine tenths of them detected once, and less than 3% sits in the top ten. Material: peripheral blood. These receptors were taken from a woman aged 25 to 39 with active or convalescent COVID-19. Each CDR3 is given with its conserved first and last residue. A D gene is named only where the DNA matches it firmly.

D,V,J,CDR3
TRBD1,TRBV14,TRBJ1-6,CASSHLGQGYNSPLHF
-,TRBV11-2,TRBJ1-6,CASSLTGISPLHF
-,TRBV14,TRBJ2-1,CASSQGARGEFF
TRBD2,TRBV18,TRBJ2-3,CASSPPSGRYTDTQYF
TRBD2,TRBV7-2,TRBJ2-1,CASSLLAGNYNEQFF
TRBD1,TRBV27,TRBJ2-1,CASTRSGTGIYNEQFF
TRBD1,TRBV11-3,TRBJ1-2,CASSLEAAGGSNGYTF
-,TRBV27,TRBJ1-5,CASSFAGRSDQPQHF
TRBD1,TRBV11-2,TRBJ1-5,CASSLTGAPGNQPQHF
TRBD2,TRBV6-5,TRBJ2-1,CASSSQTSGSFGEQFF
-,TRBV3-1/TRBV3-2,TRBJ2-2,CASSQDAGTGELFF
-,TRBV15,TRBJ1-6,CATSRDRGTNSPLHF
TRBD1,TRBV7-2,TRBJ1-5,CASSQRDSGGKAQPQHF